This paragraph covers one TCR beta chain sequence. This clonotype was seen repeatedly, ten times or more. No antigen is known for it. One base away there is no much larger clone; base qualities are not given. cDNA synthesis used template-switch 5'RACE with a primer carrying a 10-nucleotide random unique molecular identifier tagging each TCR transcript. Every sequencing run yielded over 180 million TCR-beta sequences covering 15-18 subjects. The RNeasy kit was used to extract total RNA. The KAPA Real-time Library Amplification kit was used to amplify TCR-beta VDJ regions with primers for the TCR constant region and the 5'RACE anchor. Sample indexes and Illumina adaptors were added in a first PCR, and a second PCR then increased library yield. After Ampure bead purification, the roughly 650 bp TCR product was size-selected on a 2% E-gel SizeSelection system. Before pooling, library quality was assessed on a Bioanalyzer, concentration was determined with Qubit, and library quantification was performed with the Kapa Library Quantification kit. An Illumina HiSeq 2500 was used to sequence the libraries paired-end at 2 x 150 bp. To increase sequence diversity, roughly 23-30% phiX was spiked into each library pool. In the paper's pipeline: Quality-filtered reads were processed with the UMI-based MiGEC pipeline, which removed over 75% of raw TCR sequences during error correction. IMGT germline references were used for aligning VDJ genes, and each clonotype was defined as a unique CDR3 amino acid sequence together with its V-J genes. VDJtools evaluated clonal expansion, Shannon diversity and CDR3 relatedness (CalcPairwiseDistances, ClusterSamples); CLCbio workbench built phylogenetic trees. Clones with at least 8 unique UMIs were defined as expanded, with this threshold being based on coefficient-of-variation modelling across technical triplicates. TCRdb redid the processing of the public reads, applying fastp at Q25 and MiXCR, and retained in-frame beta chains. Rows matching on CDR3 protein sequence are summarized as one entry with the most common DNA and genes. TCRdb, not the authors, supplied the V and J calls. The sample records under 90,000 distinct CDR3 sequences, around 3.5% of which are singletons. The top ten clones comprise under 3.5% of the sample.

These data originate in a study of neurological immune-mediated disorders (dated by TCRdb to 2018 to 2020). Notes on the research overall: Among the approximately 34 multiple sclerosis patients, approximately 30 had relapsing-remitting MS and 3 had secondary progressive MS. The study compared peripheral blood TCR-beta repertoires of HTLV-I-associated myelopathy (HAM/TSP) patients, multiple sclerosis patients and healthy controls using UMI-based sequencing. The 106 TCR-beta libraries covered PBMC samples along with longitudinal samples, technical triplicates, and paired sorted CD4+ and CD8+ T-cell subsets. The cohort included 60 to 75 subjects: roughly 15 with HAM/TSP, around 34 with multiple sclerosis, and roughly 20 healthy controls.

Unsorted PBMC libraries were generated from 2 million PBMCs stored in RNAlater at -80 °C until RNA extraction. Multiple sclerosis patients were enrolled in a US clinical protocol under which disease progression was evaluated by magnetic resonance imaging. PBMCs were separated from peripheral blood using Ficoll-Hypaque density gradient centrifugation and then cryopreserved in liquid nitrogen. Overall study outcomes, separate from this receptor: The MS cluster was not associated with any clinical or MRI features, and the authors stated that larger cohorts are needed. In a phylogenetic analysis, the repertoires of 18 out of 34 MS patients fell into a single cluster of related CDR3 sequences, pointing to a possible signature at the repertoire level. Across subjects, expanded clones never shared an identical CDR3 amino acid sequence, which suggests that the TCR-beta repertoires in every group were private. TCR clonal expansion was greatest in HAM/TSP patients and smallest in MS patients, who ranked below even healthy controls.

V is cut by 0 bases and J by 6 bases, and the space between the germline ends is 6 bases. CDR1 LGHNA and CDR2 YSLEER were looked up in the germline V gene. The CDR3 goes from the cysteine to the phenylalanine over 13 residues. CDR3 DNA is the only sequence kept; it has 39 bases, read in frame from the first base. The chain was built from TRBV4-3 and TRBJ1-5; the D gene cannot be resolved reliably. The clonotype originates from a woman in her forties or fifties with multiple sclerosis. The sample consisted of PBMCs. The nucleotide sequence is given as TGCGCCAGCAGCCAAGAGGGGTTTCAGCCCCAGCATTTT. This sequence encodes CASSQEGFQPQHF.